What follows describes a single T cell receptor beta chain. Its antigen is not identified. This sample is part of a study of a mutant IDH1 vaccine in newly diagnosed glioma. The CDR3 is 19 residues long. Germline loops: CDR1 SGHVS, CDR2 FNYEAQ. V was clipped by 5 bases and J by 0 bases; unmatched bases: 10. TCRdb's copy holds only in-frame clones and misses some; the assay was immunoSEQ multiplex PCR. The table has over 50,000 clones, roughly four fifths seen once. The time point here: week 5, during vaccination. Vaccination used 300 ug of mutant IDH1 20-mer peptide per dose, with topical imiquimod. The rearrangement links TRBV7-6 to TRBJ2-3; 14 bases match TRBD2. The TCR originated in a man in his thirties or forties with glioma. The material was PBMCs, obtained from a glioma patient whose treatment included an IDH1 peptide vaccine. This CDR3 is CASSARGTSGGPSTDTQYF. The CDR3 nucleotides read TGTGCCAGCAGCGCAAGGGGGACTAGCGGGGGCCCTAGCACAGATACGCAGTATTTT.